A selection of T cell receptor beta chains follows, all from one sample in a study of OX40 agonist ivuxolimab in advanced cancers. Sequencing used immunoSEQ multiplex PCR; TCRdb keeps in-frame clones, though not all of them. Here the sample spans 90,000 or so clones, about 86% being singletons. The sequences come from CD4+ or CD8+ T cells sorted from blood, collected in a trial of the OX40 agonist ivuxolimab. These receptor sequences come from an adult with an advanced solid tumor such as melanoma, head and neck, liver or kidney cancer. Each CDR3 is given with its conserved first and last residue. A D gene is named only where the DNA matches it firmly. A row's size may be missing; if present it is once, few, many or a size class.

TRBJ2-7 | - | TRBV10-1 | few | CASSRDSYEQYF | TGCGCCAGCAGTAGAGACAGTTACGAGCAGTACTTC
TRBJ1-1 | - | TRBV5-4 | - | CASSLGAAESPGAFF | TGTGCCAGCAGCTTGGGGGCTGCTGAGTCCCCGGGAGCTTTCTTT
TRBJ2-6 | - | TRBV21-1 | - | CASSKEQGAGANVLTF | TGTGCCAGCAGCAAAGAGCAGGGGGCTGGGGCCAACGTCCTGACTTTC
TRBJ2-1 | - | TRBV6-1 | once | CASRETDRANEQFF | TGTGCCAGCAGGGAAACAGACAGAGCCAATGAGCAGTTCTTC
TRBJ2-4 | TRBD2 | TRBV5-4 | - | CASSLAGAGRVGAKNIQYF | TGTGCCAGCAGCTTGGCTGGGGCAGGGAGGGTCGGTGCCAAAAACATTCAGTACTTC
TRBJ2-1 | - | TRBV7-2 | - | CASSSLGNEQFF | TGTGCCAGCAGCTCCCTGGGCAATGAGCAGTTCTTC
TRBJ2-1 | - | TRBV30 | - | CAWSVRSRGGTYNEQFF | TGTGCCTGGAGTGTAAGGTCTCGTGGCGGTACCTACAATGAGCAGTTCTTC
TRBJ1-1 | - | TRBV6-5 | - | CASRAPPRTEAFF | TGTGCCAGCCGGGCCCCCCCACGCACTGAAGCTTTCTTT
TRBJ2-4 | - | TRBV2 | - | CASSEEWLIVAGNIQYF | TGTGCCAGCAGTGAAGAGTGGTTGATAGTGGCCGGGAACATTCAGTACTTC
TRBJ2-7 | TRBD1 | TRBV9 | - | CASSVGDRAYEQYF | TGTGCCAGCAGCGTAGGCGACAGGGCCTACGAGCAGTACTTC
TRBJ2-3 | - | TRBV6-6 | - | CASTSGASTLDTQYF | TGTGCCAGCACCTCTGGGGCCTCGACCTTAGATACGCAGTATTTT
TRBJ2-7 | - | TRBV19 | - | CATSQGVEQYF | TGTGCCACCTCTCAAGGAGTCGAGCAGTACTTC
TRBJ1-2 | - | TRBV6-5 | - | CASSQGGDYTF | TGTGCCAGCAGCCAAGGGGGAGACTACACCTTC
TRBJ1-6 | - | TRBV5-4 | - | CASSSETVTRSPLHF | TGTGCCAGCAGTTCTGAGACGGTCACCCGTTCACCCCTCCACTTT
TRBJ2-2 | - | TRBV5-1 | - | CASSDQRHTGELFF | TGCGCCAGCAGCGATCAGCGGCACACCGGGGAGCTGTTTTTT
TRBJ2-2 | - | TRBV5-1 | - | CASSLGGNANTGELFF | TGCGCCAGCAGCTTGGGCGGGAACGCGAACACCGGGGAGCTGTTTTTT
TRBJ2-3 | TRBD1 | TRBV6-5 | - | CATQGDLDTQYF | TGTGCCACCCAGGGGGATCTGGATACGCAGTATTTT
TRBJ2-6 | TRBD2 | TRBV19 | - | CASRTSGSSGANVLTF | TGTGCCAGTCGGACTAGCGGGAGCTCTGGGGCCAACGTCCTGACTTTC
TRBJ2-1 | TRBD2 | TRBV6-5 | - | CASSYPLAGGINEQFF | TGTGCCAGCAGTTACCCGCTAGCGGGAGGGATCAATGAGCAGTTCTTC
TRBJ1-3 | TRBD1 | TRBV27 | - | CASRAGGAGNTIYF | TGTGCCAGCAGGGCAGGGGGCGCTGGAAACACCATATATTTT
TRBJ1-1 | TRBD1 | TRBV29-1 | - | CSVRTGAYTEAFF | TGCAGCGTCAGGACAGGAGCCTACACTGAAGCTTTCTTT
TRBJ2-2 | - | TRBV5-1 | - | CATGGGKAGELFF | TGCGCCACTGGAGGGGGCAAGGCCGGGGAGCTGTTTTTT
TRBJ1-4 | - | TRBV19 | - | CASSPGHSKGEKLFF | TGTGCCAGTAGTCCGGGCCATAGTAAAGGGGAAAAACTGTTTTTT
TRBJ2-5 | TRBD2 | TRBV7-6 | - | CASSSGGMKTQYF | TGTGCCAGCAGTAGCGGGGGGATGAAGACCCAGTACTTC
TRBJ2-5 | - | TRBV10-3 | - | CAISEGGQAKETQYF | TGTGCCATCAGTGAGGGGGGACAAGCTAAAGAGACCCAGTACTTC
TRBJ1-1 | - | TRBV5-4 | - | CASSSQGGGTEAFF | TGTGCCAGCAGCTCACAGGGTGGGGGCACTGAAGCTTTCTTT
TRBJ1-4 | - | TRBV6-1 | - | CASSDGATNEKLFF | TGTGCCAGCAGTGATGGAGCAACTAATGAAAAACTGTTTTTT
TRBJ2-5 | - | TRBV7-2 | - | CASSSGTILETQYF | TGTGCCAGCAGCTCAGGGACAATATTAGAGACCCAGTACTTC
TRBJ2-7 | TRBD2 | TRBV10-2 | - | CASSETGGYEQYF | TGCGCCAGCAGTGAGACGGGAGGTTACGAGCAGTACTTC
TRBJ2-3 | - | TRBV7-9 | - | CASSTGYTDTQYF | TGTGCCAGCAGCACAGGTTACACAGATACGCAGTATTTT
TRBJ2-7 | - | TRBV19 | - | CASSPQGDGSYEQYF | TGTGCCAGTAGTCCGCAGGGCGACGGGTCTTACGAGCAGTACTTC
TRBJ2-1 | TRBD1 | TRBV13 | - | CASSKGQGAYNEQFF | TGTGCCAGCAGCAAGGGACAGGGGGCCTACAATGAGCAGTTCTTC
TRBJ2-1 | TRBD2 | TRBV9 | - | CASSVVGTSGTSRNYNEQFF | TGTGCCAGCAGCGTAGTCGGGACTAGCGGGACCTCCCGAAACTACAATGAGCAGTTCTTC
TRBJ2-7 | TRBD2 | TRBV5-1 | - | CASSPGLADTYEQYF | TGCGCCAGCAGCCCGGGACTAGCGGATACCTACGAGCAGTACTTC
TRBJ2-3 | - | TRBV2 | - | CASNRVRSSTDTQYF | TGTGCCAGCAACCGAGTCCGTTCTAGCACAGATACGCAGTATTTT
TRBJ2-7 | - | TRBV7-9 | once | CASSLGGQGSYEQYF | TGTGCCAGCAGCTTAGGGGGGCAGGGTTCCTACGAGCAGTACTTC
TRBJ1-1 | TRBD1 | TRBV6-6 | few | CASTKRQGAEAFF | TGTGCCAGCACCAAAAGACAGGGCGCTGAAGCTTTCTTT
TRBJ2-7 | - | TRBV10-2 | once | CASMRGLRDYEQYF | TGCGCCAGCATGAGGGGCCTGAGGGACTACGAGCAGTACTTC
TRBJ2-7 | TRBD2 | TRBV19 | - | CASRSGLAATYEQYF | TGTGCCAGTAGATCGGGGCTAGCGGCGACCTACGAGCAGTACTTC
TRBJ2-1 | - | TRBV14 | - | CASSLLGPQGNEQFF | TGTGCCAGCAGTCTGCTGGGTCCACAGGGCAATGAGCAGTTCTTC